These 8 T cell receptor beta chains were all obtained from the same sample, sequenced in a study of OX40 agonist ivuxolimab in advanced cancers. Profiled with immunoSEQ multiplex PCR; TCRdb holds only in-frame clones, not every one. The table includes about 82,000 clones, 70% to 90% detected once. This specimen consisted of CD4+ or CD8+ T cells sorted from blood, obtained in a trial of the OX40 agonist ivuxolimab. The receptors were gathered from an adult with an advanced solid tumor such as melanoma, head and neck, liver or kidney cancer.

The chain combines TRBV19 with TRBJ2-7, with 7 bases that match TRBD1. The germline CDR1 and CDR2 sequences are LNHDA and SQIVND (reference sequence). The CDR3 has 15 amino acids. After removal of 4 bases from V and 1 base from J, the junction contained 7 bases not matched to a gene. The CDR3 loop is CASSTPRDRSYEQYF. The CDR3 nucleotides are TGTGCCAGTAGTACCCCCCGGGACAGATCCTACGAGCAGTACTTC.

This rearrangement joins TRBV11-2 to TRBJ2-7; a weak D match, TRBD2 (6 bases). The CDR3 spans 15 residues. CDR1 and CDR2 from the germline V gene are SGHAT and FQNNGV. V gave up 4 bases and J gave up 6 bases, with 19 bases separating them. This CDR3 is CASSYWDSSSGEQYF. Here the CDR3 DNA reads TGTGCCAGCAGCTACTGGGACTCCTCTTCGGGCGAGCAGTACTTC.

This clone was observed once. J is TRBJ1-5 and V is TRBV19; D ambiguous. Germline assignment: CDR1 LNHDA and CDR2 SQIVND (reference sequence). V lost 4 bases and J 0 bases, leaving 10 bases between the germline ends. The CDR3 is 15 amino acids. CDR3 protein: CASSSRETSNQPQHF. The DNA for the CDR3 is TGTGCCAGTAGTAGTCGGGAGACTAGCAATCAGCCCCAGCATTTT. The whole variable domain, filled in from reference TRBV19 and TRBJ1-5, reads DGGITQSPKYLFRKEGQNVTLSCEQNLNHDAMYWYRQDPGQGLRLIYYSQIVNDFQKGDIAEGYSVSREKKESFPLTVTSAQKNPTAFYLCASSSRETSNQPQHFGDGTRLSIL.

The V gene is TRBV5-8, the J gene TRBJ2-7, with D unresolved. V was cut by 2 bases and J by 8 bases, with 11 bases left in between. This CDR3 has 12 residues. Germline V CDR1 and CDR2: SGHTS, YDEGEE. The CDR3 loop reads CASSFHLGKQYF. The CDR3 DNA follows: TGTGCCAGCAGCTTCCACTTGGGGAAGCAGTACTTC.

This clone occurred a few times. The chain links TRBV28 to TRBJ2-3, with 7 positions matching TRBD2. This CDR3 has 16 amino acids. The germline gives CDR1 MDHEN, CDR2 SYDVKM. V lost 9 bases to trimming and J lost 2 bases; unmatched junction nucleotides: 14. The CDR3, as DNA: TGTGCCAGTTCCGGAGAGCGGGGAACTCACACAGATACGCAGTATTTT. It encodes CASSGERGTHTDTQYF.

This sequence joins TRBV7-8 and TRBJ1-2; D unclear. The V and J ends lost 1 base and 8 bases respectively, with 14 bases between them. The CDR3 loop spans 14 amino acids. The germline gives CDR1 SGHVS, CDR2 FQNEAQ. CDR3 sequence reads: CASSLVSGSGGYTF. CDR3 sequence (DNA): TGTGCCAGCAGCTTAGTATCTGGGTCGGGCGGCTACACCTTC.

The CDR3 DNA is TGTGCCAGCAGCTTGGGTTTCGCGAGGTCCAGCCGGGCTTTCTTT. It is translated as CASSLGFARSSRAFF. The rearrangement links TRBV5-5 to TRBJ1-1; D is unresolved. Germline values: CDR1 SGHKS, CDR2 YYEKEE (reference sequence). Trimming stripped 0 bases from V and 11 bases from J, with 20 bases between. The CDR3 is 15 residues long. Variable domain in full (rest from reference TRBV5-5 and TRBJ1-1): DAGVTQSPTHLIKTRGQQVTLRCSPISGHKSVSWYQQVLGQGPQFIFQYYEKEERGRGNFPDRFSARQFPNYSSELNVNALLLGDSALYLCASSLGFARSSRAFFGQGTRLTVV.

V is TRBV19 and J is TRBJ1-1; 9 bases are a match to TRBD1. CDR1 is LNHDA and CDR2 is SQIVND in the germline V gene (reference sequence). Trimming took 5 bases from V and 12 from J; bases not matched to a gene: 13. CDR3 length equals 14 residues. CDR3 sequence reads: CASSARDREMKTFF. CDR3 coding DNA: TGTGCCAGTAGTGCCCGGGACAGGGAAATGAAAACTTTCTTT. Filled out from reference TRBV19 and TRBJ1-1, the complete variable domain reads DGGITQSPKYLFRKEGQNVTLSCEQNLNHDAMYWYRQDPGQGLRLIYYSQIVNDFQKGDIAEGYSVSREKKESFPLTVTSAQKNPTAFYLCASSARDREMKTFFGQGTRLTVV.